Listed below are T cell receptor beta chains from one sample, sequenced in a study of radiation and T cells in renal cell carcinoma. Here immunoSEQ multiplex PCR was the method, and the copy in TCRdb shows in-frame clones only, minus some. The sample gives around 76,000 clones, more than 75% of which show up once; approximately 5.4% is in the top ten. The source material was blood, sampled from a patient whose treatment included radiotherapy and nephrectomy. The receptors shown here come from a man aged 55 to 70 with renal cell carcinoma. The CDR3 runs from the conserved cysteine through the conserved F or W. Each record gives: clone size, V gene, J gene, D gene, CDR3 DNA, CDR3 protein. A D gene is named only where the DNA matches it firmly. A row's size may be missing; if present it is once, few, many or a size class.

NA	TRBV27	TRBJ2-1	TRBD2	TGTGCCAGCAGTTTGAGAAGCGGGAGAGGGAATGAGCAGTTCTTC	CASSLRSGRGNEQFF
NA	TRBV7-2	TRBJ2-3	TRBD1	TGTGCCAGCAGCTCCGGGACAGGCACAGATACGCAGTATTTT	CASSSGTGTDTQYF
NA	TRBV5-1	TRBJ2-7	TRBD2	TGCGCCAGCAGGGTGGGCGGGAGTTACGAGCAGTACTTC	CASRVGGSYEQYF
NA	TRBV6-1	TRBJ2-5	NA	TGTGCCAGCAGTGAAAGTCAGGGTTCGTTTGAGACCCAGTACTTC	CASSESQGSFETQYF
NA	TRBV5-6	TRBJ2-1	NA	TGTGCCAGCAGCTTGAAATCTGTCATCTGGGATGAGCAGTTCTTC	CASSLKSVIWDEQFF
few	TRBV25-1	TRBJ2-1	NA	TGTGCCAGCAGCCTTTTTTACAATGAGCAGTTCTTC	CASSLFYNEQFF
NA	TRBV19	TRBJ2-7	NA	TGTGCCAGTAGTCTTAGGTCGGTGAGCTCCTACGAGCAGTACTTC	CASSLRSVSSYEQYF
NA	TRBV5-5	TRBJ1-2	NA	TGTGCCAGCAGCAGGGACATGGACGGCTACACCTTC	CASSRDMDGYTF
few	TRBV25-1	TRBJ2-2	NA	TGTGCCAGCAGTGCCCAGGGGCGTGCCGGGGAGCTGTTTTTT	CASSAQGRAGELFF
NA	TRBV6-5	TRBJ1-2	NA	TGTGCCAGCAGGACGGGGGGCGACTATGGCTACACCTTC	CASRTGGDYGYTF
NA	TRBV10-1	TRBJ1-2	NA	TGCGCCAGCAGTGAGGTTGTAGGCTATGGCTACACCTTC	CASSEVVGYGYTF
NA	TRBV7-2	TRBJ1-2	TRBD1	TGTGCCAGCAGCAGGGACAGTTATGGCTACACCTTC	CASSRDSYGYTF
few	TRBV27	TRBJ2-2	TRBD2	TGTGCCAGCAGTTGGGCCCACGGGAGGATGCCCGGGGAGCTGTTTTTT	CASSWAHGRMPGELFF
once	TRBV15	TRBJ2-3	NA	TGTGCCACCAGCCACGCGGCAGATACGCAGTATTTT	CATSHAADTQYF
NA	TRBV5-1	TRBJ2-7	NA	TGCGCCAGCAGCTTGGGCAGGGCCTCCTACGAGCAGTACTTC	CASSLGRASYEQYF
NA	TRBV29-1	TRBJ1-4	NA	TGCAGCGTTGCGGAAGCCCAGGGAAATGAAAAACTGTTTTTT	CSVAEAQGNEKLFF
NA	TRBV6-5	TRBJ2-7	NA	TGTGCCAGCAGTCAAGGGGGCGAGCAGTACTTC	CASSQGGEQYF